This TCR beta chain was found in a study of blood T cell repertoires in COVID-19 (dated by TCRdb to 2018 to 2021). Background on the whole study: The collaborator samples originated in the United States, Italy and Spain and spanned the acute and convalescent phases of COVID-19. Deeply sampled blood TCRbeta repertoires from subjects exposed to, actively infected with, or recovered from COVID-19 were included in the dataset. The repertoires were made available in a free public database intended to serve as a resource for research on the immune response to SARS-CoV-2. Nearly every sample came with metadata listing a de-identified subject ID, COVID-19 status, age in years and sex. The material from the prospective study consisted of cDNA or gDNA derived from T cells, B-cell-depleted T cells, or PBMCs. Samples came from the ongoing ImmuneRACE study (first 160 participants) plus 1,254 subjects from 6 global collaborators. Where HLA class I and class II types were available, the types were taken from metadata supplied by the sample provider, not from assay-based typing.

This clone was recorded only once. It lacks a known antigen. Per-base qualities were not stored, and no clone one base away is much larger. The CDR3 spans 14 residues, from the cysteine through the phenylalanine. The CDR3 DNA has 42 bases and is translated from base 1. V is pruned by 5 bases and J by 2 bases, leaving 1 base of the junction without a gene match. The germline V gene provides CDR1 SNHLY and CDR2 FYNNEI. The study at large found these results: The amount of clinical and demographic metadata varied by source and participant and was provided uncurated.

TCRbeta CDR3 regions were amplified from genomic DNA by means of the immunoSEQ Assay, a bias-controlled multiplex PCR. Per the original workflow: The number of nucleated cells in each sample was estimated by amplification of reference gene primers within the assay. Sequence reads were collapsed and filtered to measure the absolute abundance of every unique TCRbeta CDR3 rearrangement. For each sample, productive Simpson clonality was calculated as the square root of Simpson's diversity index over productive rearrangements. TCRdb mirrors the immuneACCESS table, restricted to in-frame sequences. Some clones are absent from its copies; in checked studies, under half trace to an unresolved V gene, and the reason for the others is unknown. V and J calls and clone size follow that table, whereas D and trimming were derived from the DNA. This sample has approximately 410,000 clones in its table, and roughly 88% of those were observed once. Of the sample, approximately 1.5% is held by the ten largest clones.

Collaborating institutions collected whole blood in K2EDTA tubes following their own protocols. For TCRbeta analysis, collaborators shipped samples as frozen whole blood, isolated PBMCs, or DNA extracted from either of those sample types. This receptor chain uses TRBV2 and TRBJ2-1, and 9 junction bases match TRBD1. The receptor comes from a woman younger than 45 with active or convalescent COVID-19. Sequencing used peripheral blood. The CDR3 sequence is CASSRDRAYNEQFF. The DNA sequence is as follows: TGTGCCAGCAGTCGGGACAGGGCCTACAATGAGCAGTTCTTC.